The 3 T cell receptor beta chains presented below share a single source sample, sequenced in a study of blood T cell repertoires in COVID-19. Profiled with immunoSEQ multiplex PCR; TCRdb holds only in-frame clones, not every one. The table includes about 190,000 clones, about 83% detected once. The sequenced sample consisted of peripheral blood. These receptors were taken from a woman aged 70-85 years with active or convalescent COVID-19.

The V call is TRBV27, the J call TRBJ2-4; TRBD1 is a possible D gene (6 bases). The germline V gene encodes CDR1 MNHEY and CDR2 SMNVEV (reference sequence). V lost 5 bases, J lost 0 bases, and 17 bases lay in between. The CDR3 totals 17 residues. The CDR3 reads CASSPNRVGIAKNIQYF. The CDR3 region has the DNA TGTGCCAGCAGTCCGAACAGGGTGGGAATAGCCAAAAACATTCAGTACTTC.

The chain recombines TRBV19 with TRBJ1-1, with TRBD1 identical over 8 bases. This CDR3 contains 17 residues. V gave up 2 bases and J gave up 6 bases; unmatched junction bases: 14. The germline V gene encodes CDR1 LNHDA and CDR2 SQIVND (reference sequence). CDR3 DNA sequence: TGTGCCAGTAGTATACCCTGGGCAGGGGGCATCGTACCTGAAGCTTTCTTT. The encoded protein is CASSIPWAGGIVPEAFF.

The chain has TRBV5-1 and TRBJ2-5; D is undetermined. Trimming pared 3 bases from V and 1 base from J, leaving 4 bases between. CDR1 is SGHRS and CDR2 is YFSETQ in the germline V gene. The CDR3 is 12 residues long. The CDR3 protein is CASSSLQETQYF. Written as DNA, the CDR3 is TGCGCCAGCAGCTCACTCCAAGAGACCCAGTACTTC.